This entry lists 27 T cell receptor beta chains sequenced from one sample in a study of blood T cells in healthy people across ages (dated by TCRdb to between 2014 and 2017). The method behind the library was 5' RACE. The sequencing machine was an Illumina HiSeq 2500. The second PCR ran for roughly 7 to 12 cycles and used a J-beta primer mix along with a sample-barcoded 5' primer. The raw public data were reprocessed by TCRdb itself: fastp quality trimming at Q25, MiXCR clonotype calling, in-frame beta chains only. Here each entry gathers all rows of one CDR3 protein and keeps the most common genes and DNA. This sample has about 1.8 million distinct CDR3 sequences in its table, and 49% of those were observed once. The top ten clones comprise about 2.1% of the sample. Specimen: blood. The receptor source for this set is a woman between 40 and 55 years old in good health.

This clonotype was seen more than once but under ten times. The rearrangement uses TRBV20-1 and TRBJ2-6, with 9 bases lining up with TRBD1. CDR1 and CDR2 from the germline V gene are DFQATT and SNEGSKA (reference sequence). The CDR3 has 17 amino acids. V lost 3 bases to trimming and J lost 2 bases; unmatched junction nucleotides: 8. The CDR3, as DNA: TGCAGTGCTAGTGCGGGACAGGGATACCCTGGGGCCAACGTCCTGACTTTC. Encoded protein: CSASAGQGYPGANVLTF.

The chain combines TRBV6-5 with TRBJ2-1; D is uncertain. The CDR3 is 12 amino acids. The ends were cut back, 7 bases at V and 5 bases at J, with 9 bases in the middle. Per the germline V gene, CDR1 is MNHEY and CDR2 is SVGAGI. The CDR3 is CASTQENNEQFF. The CDR3 DNA is TGTGCCAGCACCCAAGAGAACAATGAGCAGTTCTTC.

This sequence joins TRBV5-1 and TRBJ2-3, with unresolved D. CDR1 is SGHRS, CDR2 YFSETQ, per germline. The V end lost 5 bases, the J end lost 4 bases, and 17 bases lay between the germline ends. The CDR3 extends over 15 amino acids. As DNA, the CDR3 is TGCGCCAGCAGTTCCGAGACCCTCGGACCAGATACGCAGTATTTT. It is translated as CASSSETLGPDTQYF.

As for this clonotype: At one end, the junction sequence differs from germline, possibly due to a read error. V is TRBV5-1 and J is TRBJ2-3; no clear D. This CDR3 is 17 amino acids long. The germline gives CDR1 SGHRS, CDR2 YFSETQ. CDR3 sequence: CASSRFMLRVSTDTQYF. DNA for the CDR3: TGCGCCAGCAGCCGCTTCATGCTAAGGGTTAGCACGGATACGCAGTATTTT.

The chain links TRBV3-1 to TRBJ2-5, with D perhaps matching TRBD2 (5 bases). CDR3 length equals 13 residues. V was trimmed by 1 base and J by 3 bases, leaving 6 bases between them. CDR1 is LGHDT, CDR2 YNNKEL, per germline (reference sequence). CDR3 nucleotide sequence: TGTGCCAGCAGCCAAGTGAGGGAAGAGACCCAGTACTTC. It codes for CASSQVREETQYF.

The gene calls are TRBV5-1 and TRBJ2-7, with 9 bases fitting TRBD2. Germline CDR1 reads SGHRS; CDR2 reads YFSETQ. Trimming took 4 bases from V and 7 from J; bases not matched to a gene: 12. The CDR3 runs 15 residues. Written as DNA, the CDR3 is TGCGCCAGCAGCCCTGAGGCGGGGGGGCTAAATGAGCAGTACTTC. Its protein is CASSPEAGGLNEQYF.

The chain is built from TRBV5-1 and TRBJ2-2, with 7 bases matching TRBD2. Trimming took 3 bases from V and 6 from J; bases not matched to a gene: 11. Germline assignment: CDR1 SGHRS and CDR2 YFSETQ. The CDR3 consists of 16 residues. DNA for the CDR3: TGCGCCAGCAGCTCCCCTACCGCCACTAGCGCCGGGGAGCTGTTTTTT. Encoded protein: CASSSPTATSAGELFF.

The chain links TRBV7-6 to TRBJ2-5; D is tentatively TRBD1 or TRBD2 (5 bases each). V shed 5 bases and J shed 3 bases, with 10 bases lying between them. Germline CDR1 is SGHVS and CDR2 is FNYEAQ. The CDR3 runs 13 residues. The CDR3, as DNA: TGTGCCAGCAGCGGGACGGAAAAAGAGACCCAGTACTTC. It encodes CASSGTEKETQYF.

This clonotype was recorded a few times. The rearrangement links TRBV28 to TRBJ2-7; the match to TRBD1 covers 8 bases. The CDR3 has 15 residues. Germline values: CDR1 MDHEN, CDR2 SYDVKM. Germline trimming cut 7 bases from V and 3 bases from J; bases unmatched to any gene: 11. CDR3 DNA: TGTGCCAGCATTGAAACAGGGGGACGGAACTACGAGCAGTACTTC. Its translation: CASIETGGRNYEQYF.

The genes are TRBV28 and TRBJ1-4; a possible D gene is TRBD1 (5 bases). The CDR3 spans 12 residues. V was trimmed by 10 bases and J by 7 bases, leaving 13 bases between them. Germline lookup yields CDR1 MDHEN and CDR2 SYDVKM. The CDR3 protein is CATRGGGEKLFF. The CDR3 DNA follows: TGTGCCACCCGAGGTGGGGGTGAAAAACTGTTTTTT.

CDR3 amino acids: CASTWTEQETQYF. The CDR3 DNA follows: TGTGCCAGCACCTGGACAGAGCAAGAGACCCAGTACTTC. The chain carries TRBV2 and TRBJ2-5; possibly TRBD1 for D (6 bases). The CDR3 runs to 13 residues. CDR1 and CDR2 (germline): SNHLY, FYNNEI. Trimming shortened V by 7 bases and J by 2 bases, and 11 bases separated the two germline ends.

The count of this clonotype is one. This sequence joins TRBV7-2 and TRBJ1-1, with D unclear. Per germline, CDR1 SGHTA and CDR2 FQGNSA. CDR3 length: 15 amino acids. V lost 1 base and J lost 7, with 16 bases in between. The CDR3 loop is CASSLDSRANYEAFF. CDR3 coding DNA: TGTGCCAGCAGCTTAGATTCCCGCGCTAATTATGAAGCTTTCTTT.

This clonotype was counted many times. J is TRBJ2-5 and V is TRBV5-5; 7 bases are a match to TRBD1. The CDR3 is made up of 13 amino acids. Germline V gene data show CDR1 as SGHKS and CDR2 as YYEKEE (reference sequence). The J segment lost 4 bases and the V segment lost 3 bases, leaving 3 bases of the junction unmatched. CDR3: CASSSWTGETQYF. DNA of the CDR3: TGTGCCAGCAGCTCTTGGACAGGAGAGACCCAGTACTTC.

This sequence joins TRBV7-9 and TRBJ1-6, with D possibly matching TRBD1 (5 bases). Germline values: CDR1 SEHNR, CDR2 FQNEAQ (reference sequence). This CDR3 spans 15 amino acids. V was shortened by 4 bases and J by 8 bases, with 15 bases between the two germline ends. The CDR3 spells CASSSRTSVDSPLHF. The CDR3 region has the DNA TGTGCCAGCAGCTCCAGGACATCGGTAGATTCACCCCTCCACTTT.

This clonotype appeared a few times. CDR3 DNA sequence: TGTGCCAGCAGCCAAGAAACCGGGACAGGGCGCACAGATACGCAGTATTTT. Residues: CASSQETGTGRTDTQYF. The genes are TRBV4-2 and TRBJ2-3; 9 nucleotides line up with TRBD1. Looked up from germline, CDR1 is LGHNA and CDR2 is YNFKEQ. Trimming cost V 0 bases and J 1 base; bases outside gene matches: 5. CDR3 length: 17 residues.

The chain links TRBV3-1 to TRBJ2-1, with 12 bases identical to TRBD2. Per the germline V gene, CDR1 is LGHDT and CDR2 is YNNKEL (reference sequence). The CDR3 is 18 amino acids. V shed 1 base and J 3 bases; nucleotides not matched to a gene: 7. CDR3 in amino acids: CASSQVGLAGGLYNEQFF. The CDR3 region has the DNA TGTGCCAGCAGCCAAGTCGGGCTAGCGGGGGGGCTCTACAATGAGCAGTTCTTC.

This chain uses TRBV4-2 with TRBJ2-1; maybe TRBD2 (5 bases). Looked up from germline, CDR1 is LGHNA and CDR2 is YNFKEQ. There are 16 residues in the CDR3. V lost 1 base, J lost 10 bases, and 20 bases lay in between. The CDR3 sequence: CASSQGWAGGGLEQFF. As DNA, the CDR3 is TGTGCCAGCAGCCAAGGGTGGGCAGGCGGAGGTCTAGAGCAGTTCTTC.

The genes are TRBV6-2 or TRBV6-3 and TRBJ1-5; D is uncertain. Germline CDR1 and CDR2: MNHEY and SVGEGT. Trimming shortened V by 6 bases and J by 5 bases, and 17 bases separated the two germline ends. The CDR3 is 15 amino acids. Here the CDR3 reads CASSHPQIVDQPQHF. In DNA form, the CDR3 reads TGTGCCAGCAGCCATCCCCAGATAGTCGATCAGCCCCAGCATTTT.

Only a few counts were recorded for this clonotype. This chain uses TRBV20-1 with TRBJ2-5; 7 bases are shared with TRBD1. Germline V gene lookup returns CDR1 DFQATT and CDR2 SNEGSKA (reference sequence). V was pared by 6 bases and J by 4 bases, with 8 bases of the junction left unmatched. This CDR3 spans 13 amino acids. CDR3 DNA sequence: TGCAGTGCCCCGACAGGGTCAAGAGAGACCCAGTACTTC. Amino acids: CSAPTGSRETQYF.

Only a few counts were recorded for this clonotype. The V and J genes are TRBV20-1 and TRBJ2-3; TRBD2 might be the D (6 bases). CDR1 and CDR2 (germline): DFQATT, SNEGSKA (reference sequence). This CDR3 spans 15 amino acids. V lost 6 bases, J lost 0 bases, and 16 bases lay in between. The CDR3 protein is CSAQSRGTSTDTQYF. The CDR3, as DNA: TGCAGTGCACAGTCCCGTGGGACTAGCACAGATACGCAGTATTTT.

The chain links TRBV20-1 to TRBJ2-3; TRBD2 matches at 7 bases. The CDR3 is made up of 15 amino acids. V dropped 5 bases and J dropped 2; count of bases not matched to a gene: 10. Germline CDR1 and CDR2: DFQATT and SNEGSKA (reference sequence). The CDR3 loop reads CSAEFWRGSTDTQYF. CDR3 nucleotides: TGCAGTGCTGAATTTTGGCGGGGGTCCACAGATACGCAGTATTTT.

Turning to this clonotype: A much bigger clone sits one base away, suggesting this may be a read error. This chain links TRBV7-2 with TRBJ2-6; 9 bases align to TRBD1. With V trimmed by 5 bases and J by 5 bases, 10 bases remained unmatched. Germline V lookup: CDR1 SGHTA, CDR2 FQGNSA. The CDR3 has 17 amino acids. In nucleotides, the CDR3 is TGTGCCAGCAGCCCGGGACAGGGACTGTCTAGGGCCAACGTCCTGACTTTC. It codes for CASSPGQGLSRANVLTF. The full variable domain, rest sourced from reference TRBV7-2 and TRBJ2-6, is GAGVSQSPSNKVTEKGKDVELRCDPISGHTALYWYRQSLGQGLEFLIYFQGNSAPDKSGLPSDRFSAERTGGSVSTLTIQRTQQEDSAVYLCASSPGQGLSRANVLTFGAGSRLTVL.

This clonotype was recorded many times. This sequence joins TRBV20-1 and TRBJ2-1; 12 nucleotides match TRBD1. The V gene's germline CDR1 is DFQATT and CDR2 SNEGSKA (reference sequence). The CDR3 runs to 18 residues. V was pared by 1 base and J by 0 bases, with 7 bases of the junction left unmatched. The CDR3 DNA is TGCAGTGCTAGAGCGACGGGACAGGGGGCGAGCTCCTACAATGAGCAGTTCTTC. This translates into CSARATGQGASSYNEQFF.

This chain links TRBV6-5 with TRBJ2-1; 8 bases agree with TRBD2. Per germline, CDR1 MNHEY and CDR2 SVGAGI. J was trimmed by 9 bases and V by 11 bases; bases with no gene match: 18. This CDR3 spans 15 amino acids. The CDR3 loop is CAALPESLAVSEQFF. The CDR3 DNA sequence: TGTGCCGCCTTACCTGAGTCACTAGCGGTTAGTGAGCAGTTCTTC.

The chain couples TRBV28 to TRBJ1-6; 7 bases match TRBD1. V dropped 6 bases and J dropped 8; count of bases not matched to a gene: 7. The CDR3 has 14 residues. CDR1 MDHEN and CDR2 SYDVKM come from the germline V gene. CDR3 DNA: TGTGCCAGCAGCCTGACAGGGTGGGATTCACCCCTCCACTTT. Amino acid sequence: CASSLTGWDSPLHF.

This chain joins TRBV5-1 and TRBJ2-3; D may be TRBD1 (6 bases). Germline CDR1 is SGHRS and CDR2 is YFSETQ. Trimming pared 0 bases from V and 6 bases from J, leaving 14 bases between. This CDR3 spans 15 amino acids. For the CDR3, the DNA is TGCGCCAGCAGCTTGGGACAGGTCGGCAGGGATACGCAGTATTTT. Protein product: CASSLGQVGRDTQYF.

The CDR3 loop is CASSQGGAGEADTQYF. CDR3 DNA: TGTGCCAGCAGCCAAGGGGGAGCGGGGGAGGCAGATACGCAGTATTTT. The V and J genes are TRBV14 and TRBJ2-3, with 8 bases that match TRBD2. Germline V gene sequence: CDR1 SGHDN, CDR2 FVKESK. This CDR3 is 16 amino acids long. V was pared by 1 base and J by 4 bases, with 7 bases of the junction left unmatched. Complete variable domain (other parts from reference TRBV14 and TRBJ2-3): EAGVTQFPSHSVIEKGQTVTLRCDPISGHDNLYWYRRVMGKEIKFLLHFVKESKQDESGMPNNRFLAERTGGTYSTLKVQPAELEDSGVYFCASSQGGAGEADTQYFGPGTRLTVL.